The entry that follows covers one T cell receptor beta chain sequence. Per the original data handling: Quantification of nucleated cells was approximated via reference gene primer amplification. TCRdb's table, derived via immunoSEQ multiplex PCR, lists solely in-frame clones and lacks some. That table is the source of V, J and clone size, and D and trimming were worked out from the DNA. The repertoire holds fewer than 250,000 clones, with about nine tenths as singletons. This entry comes from a study of blood T cell repertoires in COVID-19. Study information: Samples of COVID-19 (acute and convalescent) were obtained from the United States, Italy and Spain. Sources were T cells, B-cell-depleted T cells, or PBMCs; the material itself was cDNA or gDNA.

This CDR3 region has 12 residues. Germline CDR1 and CDR2: SGHDN and FVKESK. Trimming removed 2 bases at V and 4 bases at J, with 6 bases between. The receptor was isolated from a woman aged 50 to 60 with acute or convalescent COVID-19. The source material was peripheral blood. The rearrangement links TRBV14 to TRBJ2-7, with a possible D match to TRBD2 (5 bases). In DNA form, the CDR3 reads TGTGCCAGCAGCCAACGGGGATACGAGCAGTACTTC. This sequence encodes CASSQRGYEQYF.